Sequencing of this T cell receptor beta chain was carried out in a study of metastatic and nonmetastatic thyroid tumors. There were no patients who had received any treatment before thyroid surgery. TCRdb re-analyzed the PCR reads using MiXCR. Among more than 35,000 clones listed, about a sixth were seen once. This clone was detected many times. No DNA is shown, since the ends of the CDR3 on it are uncertain; the CDR3 is the one TCRdb lists. The CDR3 region is 12 residues in length, termini included. CDR1 SGHDT and CDR2 YYEEEE come from the germline V gene. The clonotype comes from a male donor with papillary thyroid cancer or a benign thyroid nodule (not recorded which). Some clones in this sample may be carry-over from other donors' samples. This rearrangement joins TRBV5-6 to TRBJ1-1. The sample was blood. The CDR3 sequence is CASSFLWDEAFF.